This T cell receptor (beta chain) was retrieved from a study of blood T cell repertoires in COVID-19. The overall study: COVID-19 samples collected from the United States, Italy and Spain covered acute and convalescent phases.

Authors' methods: Reference gene primer amplification gave nucleated cell count estimates. Here immunoSEQ multiplex PCR was the method, and the copy in TCRdb shows in-frame clones only, minus some. The DNA gave D and trimming, while V, J and clone size come from that table. The sample consists of under 300,000 clones, about 88% of them appearing once. The CDR3 spans 15 residues. Germline CDR1 LGHNT, CDR2 FRNRAP. V lost 2 bases and J lost 9; bases outside the gene matches: 9. The chain is built from TRBV12-5 and TRBJ1-5; 8 bases align to TRBD1. The receptor comes from a woman between 40 and 50 years old who had recovered from COVID-19. The sample comprised peripheral blood. As DNA, the CDR3 is TGTGCTAGTGGTTTGCAGCAGGGGGCTTTAGGGCCCCAGCATTTT. It specifies CASGLQQGALGPQHF.